These T cell receptor beta chains were read from a single sample in a study of cytomegalovirus exposure and HLA in healthy donors. Profiling relied on immunoSEQ multiplex PCR, and the TCRdb table lists in-frame clones only, not all of them. The table includes around 240,000 clones, roughly 82% detected once. Sequencing was done on a sample of PBMCs. The receptors come from a woman in her forties in good health and CMV-seropositive. CDR3s include the opening cysteine and the closing phenylalanine or tryptophan. The order of the fields is V gene, J gene, D gene, clone size, CDR3 DNA, CDR3 protein. The D gene is left open where the match is weak. Expanded clones get a size class; other rows say once, few or many, or leave the size out.

>TRBV6-5|TRBJ2-7|TRBD1|NA
TGTGCCAGCAGTAAGGCGGACAGGGAGAGCGAGCAGTACTTC
CASSKADRESEQYF
>TRBV4-3|TRBJ1-6|NA|NA
TGCGCCAGCAGCCAAGGAAGGGGCCCCTATAATTCACCCCTCCACTTT
CASSQGRGPYNSPLHF
>TRBV18|TRBJ1-1|TRBD1|NA
TGTGCCAGCTCACCTCAAGGGACAGGGGAAGACGCTTTCTTT
CASSPQGTGEDAFF
>TRBV4-2|TRBJ1-3|TRBD1|NA
TGTGCCAGCAGCCAAGAATCGGGGACAGGACAATTCTCTGGAAACACCATATATTTT
CASSQESGTGQFSGNTIYF
>TRBV9|TRBJ1-1|TRBD1|NA
TGTGCCAGCAGCTTCTCCGACAGGGGAGGAACTGAAGCTTTCTTT
CASSFSDRGGTEAFF
>TRBV5-4|TRBJ2-1|TRBD2|NA
TGTGCCAGCAGCTTGGCAGCTAGCGGGGTAAGGGAGCAGTTCTTC
CASSLAASGVREQFF
>TRBV19|TRBJ2-7|TRBD1|NA
TGTGCCAGTAGTACAGGGGGCAGCGTGGACGAGCAGTACTTC
CASSTGGSVDEQYF
>TRBV27|TRBJ1-1|NA|few
TGTGCCAGCAGTCTGTATATGAACACTGAAGCTTTCTTT
CASSLYMNTEAFF
>TRBV4-3|TRBJ1-2|NA|NA
TGCGCCAGCAGCCAAGATGTTCGGAGCTATGGCTACACCTTC
CASSQDVRSYGYTF
>TRBV18|TRBJ1-1|TRBD1|NA
TGTGCCAGCTCACCACAGGGGGCCTTAATGAACACTGAAGCTTTCTTT
CASSPQGALMNTEAFF
>TRBV18|TRBJ1-1|NA|NA
TGTGCCAGCTCAGGCACAGTTGAAGCTTTCTTT
CASSGTVEAFF
>TRBV30|TRBJ1-1|NA|NA
TGTGCCTGGGGCGAGGATCAGAACACTGAAGCTTTCTTT
CAWGEDQNTEAFF
>TRBV18|TRBJ1-2|NA|NA
TGTGCCAGCTCACTGGACAGAAGCTATGGCTACACCTTC
CASSLDRSYGYTF
>TRBV7-6|TRBJ2-7|NA|NA
TGTGCCAGCAGCTTAACCTTAGGAGGCGAGCAGTACTTC
CASSLTLGGEQYF
>TRBV11-2|TRBJ2-1|TRBD2|NA
TGTGCCAGCAGCCGGACTAGCGGGGAAAACAATGAGCAGTTCTTC
CASSRTSGENNEQFF
>TRBV7-9|TRBJ1-1|NA|NA
TGTGCCAGCAGCTTTGGCGGAACTAACACTGAAGCTTTCTTT
CASSFGGTNTEAFF
>TRBV4-2|TRBJ1-3|NA|NA
TGTGCCAGCAGCCAAGAGCGTCAGGGTGGAAACACCATATATTTT
CASSQERQGGNTIYF
>TRBV2|TRBJ1-5|NA|NA
TGTGCCAGCCTTGAACAGAATAGCAATCAGCCCCAGCATTTT
CASLEQNSNQPQHF
>TRBV6-5|TRBJ1-2|NA|NA
TGTGCCAGCAGTTTGTCTGTTTCGTATGGCTACACCTTC
CASSLSVSYGYTF
>TRBV29-1|TRBJ2-2|NA|NA
TGCAGCGTTGGGAACGGTCAGGTCACCGGGGAGCTGTTTTTT
CSVGNGQVTGELFF
>TRBV29-1|TRBJ1-2|NA|NA
TGCAGCGTTGCCCCAGGGAACTATGGCTACACCTTC
CSVAPGNYGYTF
>TRBV6-5|TRBJ2-7|NA|NA
TGTGCCGCACGGGAGAGGGGGCGAATTTCCGAGCAGTACTTC
CAARERGRISEQYF
>TRBV4-2|TRBJ2-5|NA|NA
TGTGCCAGCAGCCCAGTAACTACAACCCAAGAGACCCAGTACTTC
CASSPVTTTQETQYF
>TRBV5-4|TRBJ1-2|TRBD1|NA
TGTGCCAGCAGCTGGGACAGGGGGAGCGGCTACACCTTC
CASSWDRGSGYTF
>TRBV2|TRBJ2-5|TRBD1|NA
TGTGCCAGCAGTGAGGGACAGGTGGAGACCCAGTACTTC
CASSEGQVETQYF
>TRBV7-2|TRBJ2-3|NA|NA
TGTGCCAGCAGCCCTAACGGGGGAGGCACAGATACGCAGTATTTT
CASSPNGGGTDTQYF
>TRBV28|TRBJ1-2|NA|once
TGTGCCAGCAGTACACAGGGATTCGAGGGCTACACCTTC
CASSTQGFEGYTF
>TRBV6-5|TRBJ2-1|NA|NA
TGTGCCAGCAGAAAGGCGCAGGGAAACAATGAGCAGTTCTTC
CASRKAQGNNEQFF
>TRBV5-1|TRBJ2-7|NA|NA
TGCGCCAGCAGCTTGGACACAGGGTGGGGCGAGCAGTACTTC
CASSLDTGWGEQYF
>TRBV7-8|TRBJ2-7|NA|NA
TGTGCCAGCAGCCTTAACAGGGGACTCTACGAGCAGTACTTC
CASSLNRGLYEQYF
>TRBV7-2|TRBJ2-1|NA|NA
TGTGCCAGCAGCCCAGGCGAGAGGGAGTACTACAATGAGCAGTTCTTC
CASSPGEREYYNEQFF
>TRBV19|TRBJ2-1|TRBD2|NA
TGTGCCAGTAGTATGAGCGGGAGCTACAATGAGCAGTTCTTC
CASSMSGSYNEQFF